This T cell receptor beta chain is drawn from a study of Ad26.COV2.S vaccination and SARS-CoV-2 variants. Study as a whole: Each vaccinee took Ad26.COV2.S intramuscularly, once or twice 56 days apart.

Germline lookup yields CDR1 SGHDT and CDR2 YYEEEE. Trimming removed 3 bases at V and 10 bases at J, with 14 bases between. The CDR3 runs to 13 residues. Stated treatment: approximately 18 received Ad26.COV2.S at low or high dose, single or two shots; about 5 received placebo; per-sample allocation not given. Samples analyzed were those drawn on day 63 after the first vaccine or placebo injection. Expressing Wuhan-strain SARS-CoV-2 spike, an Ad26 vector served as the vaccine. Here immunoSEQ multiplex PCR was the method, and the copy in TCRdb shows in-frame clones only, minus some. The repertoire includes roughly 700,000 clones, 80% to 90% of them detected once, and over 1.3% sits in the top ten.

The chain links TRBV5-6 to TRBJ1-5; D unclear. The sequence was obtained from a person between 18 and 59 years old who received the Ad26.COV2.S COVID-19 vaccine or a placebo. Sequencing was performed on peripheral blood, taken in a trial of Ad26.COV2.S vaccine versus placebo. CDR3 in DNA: TGTGCCAGCAGCTCTGGACTGGGGTTCCCCCAGCATTTT. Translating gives CASSSGLGFPQHF.